The 14 T cell receptor beta chains in this list originate from one sample, sequenced in a study of T cell responses to AZD1222 COVID-19 vaccine (dated by TCRdb to 2020 to 2023). The sample's time point label is to be understood as: baseline before first vaccination. Receptor amplification or capture employed the immunoSEQ multiplex PCR assay. This immuneACCESS table, as held by TCRdb, lists in-frame sequences with V and J called but not all clones. Of the missing ones, under half trace to an unresolved V gene in checked studies; the others have no known cause. Across this sample there are 150,000 to 200,000 clones, with around 89% seen only once. Of the sample, about 6.1% falls within the top ten clones. The source was peripheral blood, collected on day 0 of AZD1222 vaccination. Receptor source: an adult in good health.

For the CDR3, the DNA is TGTGCCAGCTCACCCGACGAGGGGAACACTGAAGCTTTCTTT. Translating it yields CASSPDEGNTEAFF. The chain couples TRBV18 to TRBJ1-1; D not resolved. CDR3 length equals 14 residues. CDR1 KGHSH and CDR2 LQKENI come from the germline V gene. V was cut by 3 bases and J by 1 base, with 9 bases left in between.

The rearrangement links TRBV3-1 (or the pseudogene TRBV3-2) to TRBJ1-4; weak D call: TRBD1 (5 bases). The germline V and J ends were trimmed by 1 base and 3 bases, with 6 bases remaining between them. This CDR3 is built from 14 residues. In germline, CDR1 is LGHDT, CDR2 YNNKEL (reference sequence). The CDR3 nucleotides read TGTGCCAGCAGCCAAGGGGGCTCTAATGAAAAACTGTTTTTT. This translates into CASSQGGSNEKLFF.

The V gene is TRBV20-1, the J gene TRBJ1-6; perhaps TRBD1 as D (5 bases). The germline V gene has CDR1 DFQATT and CDR2 SNEGSKA (reference sequence). V shed 1 base and J shed 13 bases, with 5 bases lying between them. The CDR3 spans 10 residues. The CDR3 DNA reads TGCAGTGCTAGAGGGGACCCCCTCCACTTT. It translates to CSARGDPLHF.

The J gene is TRBJ2-2, the V gene TRBV4-1; D is uncertain. This CDR3 is 14 amino acids long. Germline assignment: CDR1 MGHRA and CDR2 YSYEKL. The ends were cut back, 4 bases at V and 0 bases at J, with 6 bases in the middle. The CDR3 DNA reads as TGCGCCAGCAGCCGTCTTTCGAACACCGGGGAGCTGTTTTTT. It encodes CASSRLSNTGELFF.

V gene TRBV30 combines with J gene TRBJ2-3; TRBD1 or TRBD2 may be the D gene (5 bases each). The germline CDR1 and CDR2 sequences are GTSNPN and SVGIG (reference sequence). This CDR3 spans 11 amino acids. V was clipped by 8 bases and J by 5 bases, with 11 bases between them. CDR3 in amino acids: CAQGVGDTQYF. CDR3 in DNA: TGTGCCCAGGGAGTAGGAGATACGCAGTATTTT. Looking up the rest from reference TRBV30 and TRBJ2-3 gives the full variable domain: SQTIHQWPATLVQPVGSPLSLECTVEGTSNPNLYWYRQAAGRGLQLLFYSVGIGQISSEVPQNLSASRPQDRQFILSSKKLLLSDSGFYLCAQGVGDTQYFGPGTRLTVL.

This rearrangement joins TRBV5-1 to TRBJ1-3; D unclear. Trimming shortened V by 3 bases and J by 3 bases, and 10 bases separated the two germline ends. CDR3 length: 14 residues. The germline CDR1 and CDR2 sequences are SGHRS and YFSETQ. In DNA form, the CDR3 reads TGCGCCAGCAGCTCCCGTGGCGGTGGAAACACCATATATTTT. This codes for CASSSRGGGNTIYF.

The chain couples TRBV6-5 to TRBJ1-5; TRBD1 agrees at 9 bases. This CDR3 is built from 14 residues. V lost 4 bases, J lost 4 bases, and 2 bases stayed unmatched. The germline V gene has CDR1 MNHEY and CDR2 SVGAGI. The CDR3 coding sequence is TGTGCCAGCAGTTCGGGACAGGGAAATCAGCCCCAGCATTTT. It codes for CASSSGQGNQPQHF.

This sequence joins TRBV18 and TRBJ2-3, with 10 bases that match TRBD1. The CDR3 is 18 residues long. Trimming took 4 bases from V and 2 from J; bases not matched to a gene: 12. Germline V gene sequence: CDR1 KGHSH, CDR2 LQKENI. The chain's CDR3 is CASSRRDRGRSLTDTQYF. The CDR3 DNA reads TGTGCCAGCTCACGCCGGGACAGGGGACGATCTCTCACAGATACGCAGTATTTT.

The gene calls are TRBV6-5 and TRBJ1-2, with 10 bases that match TRBD1. Trimming took 0 bases from V and 2 from J; bases not matched to a gene: 3. In germline, CDR1 is MNHEY, CDR2 SVGAGI. CDR3 length: 16 residues. This CDR3 reads CASSYSRTGGNYGYTF. The CDR3 nucleotides read TGTGCCAGCAGTTACTCAAGGACAGGGGGGAACTATGGCTACACCTTC.

About this clone: The sample has other DNA sequences that encode this CDR3 too. The chain recombines TRBV18 with TRBJ2-7; 7 bases line up with TRBD1. The J segment lost 0 bases and the V segment lost 3 bases, leaving 2 bases of the junction unmatched. This CDR3 comprises 14 residues. The germline CDR1 and CDR2 sequences are KGHSH and LQKENI. The CDR3 region is CASSPGQSSYEQYF. DNA for the CDR3: TGTGCCAGCTCACCGGGACAGTCCTCCTACGAGCAGTACTTC. The variable domain in full, completed from reference TRBV18 and TRBJ2-7, reads NAGVMQNPRHLVRRRGQEARLRCSPMKGHSHVYWYRQLPEEGLKFMVYLQKENIIDESGMPKERFSAEFPKEGPSILRIQQVVRGDSAAYFCASSPGQSSYEQYFGPGTRLTVT.

The chain recombines TRBV28 with TRBJ2-5, with a possible D match to TRBD2 (5 bases). Trimming took 6 bases from V and 9 from J, leaving 14 bases between them. The germline gives CDR1 MDHEN, CDR2 SYDVKM. This CDR3 is built from 12 residues. CDR3 coding DNA: TGTGCCAGCAGGGAGTCAGCCGGGGCCCAGTACTTC. It specifies CASRESAGAQYF. The full variable domain, completed using reference TRBV28 and TRBJ2-5, is DVKVTQSSRYLVKRTGEKVFLECVQDMDHENMFWYRQDPGLGLRLIYFSYDVKMKEKGDIPEGYSVSREKKERFSLILESASTNQTSMYLCASRESAGAQYFGPGTRLLVL.

This CDR3 is CASSSLAGTYNEQFF. In DNA, the CDR3 is TGTGCCAGCAGCAGTTTAGCGGGGACTTACAATGAGCAGTTCTTC. The V call is TRBV6-5, the J call TRBJ2-1, with TRBD2 identical over 8 bases. This CDR3 comprises 15 residues. After removal of 6 bases from V and 4 bases from J, the junction contained 8 bases not matched to a gene. From germline, CDR1 is MNHEY and CDR2 SVGAGI.

The sample holds one count of this clone. The chain links TRBV3-1 (or the pseudogene TRBV3-2) to TRBJ2-7; 8 bases line up with TRBD2. The CDR3 runs to 17 residues. Germline V lookup: CDR1 LGHDT, CDR2 YNNKEL (reference sequence). V dropped 1 base and J dropped 2; count of bases not matched to a gene: 10. CDR3 sequence (DNA): TGTGCCAGCAGCCAAGCGGGAAGCGGGGGTGATCCCTACGAGCAGTACTTC. Translated, it gives CASSQAGSGGDPYEQYF.

The J gene is TRBJ2-7, the V gene TRBV28; TRBD1 matches at 8 bases. The length of the CDR3 is 15 residues. V lost 6 bases and J lost 0; bases outside the gene matches: 7. Germline values: CDR1 MDHEN, CDR2 SYDVKM. The CDR3 protein is CASSSAGTGSYEQYF. The CDR3 DNA follows: TGTGCCAGCAGCTCTGCCGGGACAGGCTCCTACGAGCAGTACTTC.